The 14 T cell receptor beta chains below come from one sample, sequenced in a study of blood T cells in healthy people across ages. A second PCR of about 6 to 11 cycles used a sample-barcoded 5' primer and a J-beta primer mix. TCRdb used MiXCR to reprocess the 5' RACE reads, holding one entry per CDR3 protein. Here the sample spans almost 1 million distinct CDR3 sequences, 45% to 60% being singletons. Input material: blood. These receptors originate from an older woman in good health.

This clonotype occurred a few times. CDR3 protein: CSATRGTGANVLTF. The CDR3, as DNA: TGCAGTGCTACAAGGGGTACTGGGGCCAACGTCCTGACTTTC. This rearrangement joins TRBV20-1 to TRBJ2-6; the D gene is possibly TRBD1 (5 bases). Trimming removed 4 bases from V and 2 bases from J, with 9 bases in between. CDR1 and CDR2 from the germline V gene are DFQATT and SNEGSKA (reference sequence). This CDR3 comprises 14 residues.

This clonotype was observed a handful of times. The J gene is TRBJ2-5, the V gene TRBV28, with TRBD1 matching over 7 bases. Near its end, the DNA agrees better with TRBJ2-7, so the J call may be wrong. The CDR3 length is 19 residues. Looked up from germline, CDR1 is MDHEN and CDR2 is SYDVKM. The CDR3 region has the DNA TGTGCCAGCAGTAAAGTCCCCCGGGACAGAACCTTGTCCCACTACGAGCAGTACTTC. It specifies CASSKVPRDRTLSHYEQYF.

This chain links TRBV28 with TRBJ2-3; 8 nucleotides agree with TRBD2. The CDR3 runs to 16 residues. In germline, CDR1 is MDHEN, CDR2 SYDVKM. V shed 3 bases, J shed 2 bases, and the junction held 7 bases outside the gene matches. CDR3 sequence reads: CASSFLLAGFTDTQYF. For the CDR3, the DNA is TGTGCCAGCAGTTTTCTCCTAGCGGGTTTCACAGATACGCAGTATTTT.

This sequence joins TRBV3-1 and TRBJ2-1; a possible D gene is TRBD2 (5 bases). Germline V CDR1 and CDR2: LGHDT, YNNKEL (reference sequence). The CDR3 covers 17 residues. Trimming removed 0 bases at V and 4 bases at J, with 16 bases between. CDR3 nucleotide sequence: TGTGCCAGCAGCCAAGATGCGGCGGGTGGGCCGTACAATGAGCAGTTCTTC. It encodes CASSQDAAGGPYNEQFF.

The sample holds a few counts of this clonotype. The chain links TRBV7-2 to TRBJ2-7; 7 nucleotides match TRBD2. Germline assignment: CDR1 SGHTA and CDR2 FQGNSA. This CDR3 is 16 amino acids long. V lost 0 bases to trimming and J lost 2 bases; unmatched junction nucleotides: 7. As DNA, the CDR3 is TGTGCCAGCAGCTTAGCGACGACGGGAGGCCCCTACGAGCAGTACTTC. It yields the protein CASSLATTGGPYEQYF.

The genes are TRBV20-1 and TRBJ2-4; D might be TRBD1 (5 bases). V was cut by 3 bases and J by 2 bases, with 5 bases left in between. CDR1 is DFQATT, CDR2 SNEGSKA, per germline (reference sequence). CDR3 length: 12 residues. The DNA for the CDR3 is TGCAGTGCTAGGGACACCAAAAACATTCAGTACTTC. Amino acid sequence: CSARDTKNIQYF.

This clonotype was found a few times. The chain is built from TRBV20-1 and TRBJ2-7; 9 bases align to TRBD2. The trim removed 6 bases at V and 0 bases at J, leaving 12 bases unmatched. The CDR3 runs 16 residues. Germline V gene lookup returns CDR1 DFQATT and CDR2 SNEGSKA (reference sequence). The CDR3 sequence is CSANPPGGRASYEQYF. CDR3 in DNA: TGCAGTGCCAACCCACCCGGCGGGAGGGCCTCCTACGAGCAGTACTTC.

The chain combines TRBV10-3 with TRBJ2-5, with D hard to call. Germline CDR1 ENHRY, CDR2 SYGVKD. The CDR3 contains 15 residues. Trimming left V 2 bases short and J 3 bases short, with 13 bases between. The CDR3 region has the DNA TGTGCCATCAGTGAGATGGCAGGTTCGAAAGAGACCCAGTACTTC. It yields the protein CAISEMAGSKETQYF.

The DNA for the CDR3 is TGTGCCAGCAGTTTTATCGGCAATTGGGGGAGGAGCACAGATACGCAGTATTTT. Its protein is CASSFIGNWGRSTDTQYF. The chain uses TRBV12-3 or TRBV12-4 and TRBJ2-3; tentatively, D is TRBD2 (6 bases). This CDR3 contains 18 residues. V lost 3 bases and J lost 0, with 19 bases in between.

This clonotype was found a few times. CDR3: CASRRDPSNEQFF. For the CDR3, the DNA is TGTGCCAGCAGACGGGACCCCTCCAATGAGCAGTTCTTC. This sequence joins TRBV6-5 and TRBJ2-1; TRBD1 or TRBD2 may be the D gene (5 bases each). Germline CDR1 reads MNHEY; CDR2 reads SVGAGI. V lost 6 bases and J 6 bases, leaving 12 bases between the germline ends. There are 13 residues in the CDR3.

To note about this clonotype: One junction end does not reproduce the germline sequence, and a read error may be involved. The chain has TRBV12-3 or TRBV12-4 and TRBJ2-5, with 8 nucleotides matching TRBD2. The CDR3 is made up of 16 amino acids. The CDR3 protein is CASSLGSAGAQETQYF. As DNA, the CDR3 is TGTGCCAGCAGTTTAGGGTCAGCGGGAGCCCAAGAGACCCAGTACTTT.

The chain uses TRBV11-3 and TRBJ2-3; 10 nucleotides align to TRBD2. Per the germline V gene, CDR1 is SGHNT and CDR2 is YENEEA. V shed 5 bases and J 3 bases; nucleotides not matched to a gene: 11. The CDR3 covers 17 residues. CDR3 region: CASSRDVAGGVTDTQYF. CDR3 DNA sequence: TGTGCCAGCAGCCGGGATGTAGCGGGGGGAGTAACAGATACGCAGTATTTT.

This clonotype occurred a few times. The chain uses TRBV7-2 and TRBJ2-7, with 8 bases fitting TRBD2. The tail of the sequence fits TRBJ2-5 better, so the J call may be wrong. Germline V CDR1 and CDR2: SGHTA, FQGNSA. CDR3 size: 14 residues. The CDR3: CASSLALAGETQYF. In DNA form, the CDR3 reads TGTGCCAGCAGCTTAGCGCTAGCGGGAGAGACCCAGTACTTC.

The chain recombines TRBV12-3 or TRBV12-4 with TRBJ2-3, with unresolved D. Trimming left V 6 bases short and J 3 bases short, with 16 bases between. The CDR3 runs to 15 residues. CDR3 region: CASRYRASLTDTQYF. DNA for the CDR3: TGTGCCAGCAGATACCGGGCCTCTCTAACAGATACGCAGTATTTT.